The TCR beta chain under discussion was sequenced for a study of cytomegalovirus exposure and HLA in healthy donors. General observations from the study: Among immune exposure information, only CMV serostatus was available. Rarity held for most TCR sequences, but there were some public TCRs that occurred in many donors.

Of note for this clone: Its specificity is unknown.

The CDR3 consists of 15 residues. The V and J ends lost 0 bases and 4 bases respectively, with 11 bases between them. The germline V gene has CDR1 MGHRA and CDR2 YSYEKL. Vbeta (60) and Jbeta (13) primers were used in the PCR. Some clones are missing from TCRdb's copy, which holds only in-frame ones; the method was immunoSEQ multiplex PCR. This table holds about 130,000 clones, around 74% found once. The clonotype originates from a man younger than 40 in good health and CMV-seronegative. The sequenced sample was PBMCs. The gene calls are TRBV4-1 and TRBJ2-3; tentative D call: TRBD1 (6 bases). The CDR3 loop reads CASSQEWTDADTQYF. DNA of the CDR3: TGCGCCAGCAGCCAAGAGTGGACAGATGCAGATACGCAGTATTTT.